This section outlines one TCR beta chain sequence together with its context. Its antigen is not identified. The source of the sample is a study of T cells in localized non-small cell lung cancer. TCRdb's table, derived via immunoSEQ multiplex PCR, lists solely in-frame clones and lacks some. This sample has under 4,000 clones, with 42% found just once. Whole-study results and caveats: Among the top 100 tumor clones, a median about 52 appeared in adjacent lung. Uninvolved adjacent lung showed peak T cell clonality, exceeding tumor.

The germline V gene encodes CDR1 MDHEN and CDR2 SYDVKM. Trimming pared 2 bases from V and 3 bases from J, leaving 11 bases between. This CDR3 has 14 amino acids. The chain is built from TRBV28 and TRBJ2-7; D may match TRBD1 or TRBD2 (5 bases each). This clonotype was obtained from a male donor aged 60 or older with stage I lung adenocarcinoma. This material consisted of lung tumor tissue, taken before any cancer treatment. CDR3 sequence (DNA): TGTGCCAGCAGTTTAACGGGGCAGTACTACGAGCAGTACTTC. Encoded protein: CASSLTGQYYEQYF. The full variable domain, in which reference TRBV28 and TRBJ2-7 provide the parts outside the CDR3, is DVKVTQSSRYLVKRTGEKVFLECVQDMDHENMFWYRQDPGLGLRLIYFSYDVKMKEKGDIPEGYSVSREKKERFSLILESASTNQTSMYLCASSLTGQYYEQYFGPGTRLTVT.